What follows describes a single T cell receptor (beta chain). CDR3 length: 14 residues. From germline, CDR1 is SGHRS and CDR2 YFSETQ. Trimming left V 0 bases short and J 3 bases short, with 10 bases between. This sample stems from a study of beta chain features in type 1 diabetes. TCRB transcripts that were expressed got sequenced, as all of the isolated RNA had been reverse transcribed. TCRdb's table, derived via immunoSEQ multiplex PCR, lists solely in-frame clones and lacks some. The profile shows about 150,000 clones, around 10% of them singletons. The sample consisted of central memory CD4+ T cells from blood. The clonotype comes from a man between 18 and 29 years old in good health. The chain uses TRBV5-1 and TRBJ2-7; tentative D call: TRBD1 (6 bases). CDR3 sequence (DNA): TGCGCCAGCAGCTTGGCCGGACAGAACTACGAGCAGTACTTC. It yields the protein CASSLAGQNYEQYF.